This section outlines one T cell receptor beta chain sequence together with its context. Its antigen is undetermined. The sample comes from a study of T cell responses to AZD1222 COVID-19 vaccine. General study points: White British ancestry dominated among donors, who included more females, and clonal diversity was possibly underestimated.

TCRdb's copy holds only in-frame clones and misses some; the assay was immunoSEQ multiplex PCR. The repertoire consists of 95,000 to 100,000 clones, with 75% to 95% occurring once and the leading ten covering 1% to 1.5%. The input for sequencing was peripheral blood, taken on day 0 of AZD1222 vaccination. The clonotype was recovered from an adult in good health.

The chain's CDR3 is CASSLMGQSYEQYF. The DNA for the CDR3 is TGTGCCAGCAGCTTGATGGGACAGTCCTACGAGCAGTACTTC. This chain uses TRBV5-6 with TRBJ2-7; TRBD1 aligns across 7 bases. The V and J ends lost 1 base and 1 base, in that order; junction bases with no gene match: 2. CDR3 length: 14 amino acids. The germline gives CDR1 SGHDT, CDR2 YYEEEE.